This T cell receptor (beta chain) was documented in a study of blood T cell repertoires in COVID-19. Comments on this clone: One junction end does not reproduce the germline sequence, and a read error may be involved.

The CDR3 is made up of 11 amino acids. Germline CDR1 is MNHEY and CDR2 is SVGEGT. Assay used: immunoSEQ multiplex PCR; TCRdb lists only in-frame clones, some missing. The sample has about 64,000 clones, roughly 91% seen once. Sample: peripheral blood. This sequence was found in a human donor in a cohort sampled during active COVID-19. J is TRBJ2-2 and V is TRBV6-2 or TRBV6-3; 8 bases are shared with TRBD1. The DNA of the CDR3 is TGTGCCAGCAGCATGGGACAGGCCCTCCTTTTT. This codes for CASSMGQALLF.